The 13 T cell receptor beta chains presented below share a single source sample, sequenced in a study of T cells in narcolepsy. The assay was immunoSEQ multiplex PCR, and TCRdb's table has in-frame clones only and misses some. The sample yields roughly 34,000 clones, about four fifths seen once. Sequencing used CD45RA- memory CD4+ T cells from PBMCs. These TCRs come from a human donor with narcolepsy.

Relative to its sample, this clone is medium-sized. The chain recombines TRBV27 with TRBJ1-4, with D tentatively TRBD1 (6 bases). The germline V gene has CDR1 MNHEY and CDR2 SMNVEV (reference sequence). V lost 2 bases and J lost 4, with 17 bases in between. The CDR3 has 17 amino acids. The CDR3: CASSLPEGGVLNEKLFF. CDR3 DNA sequence: TGTGCCAGCAGTTTACCCGAGGGGGGCGTGCTTAATGAAAAACTGTTTTTT.

The V call is TRBV7-2, the J call TRBJ1-4; D is possibly TRBD1 (6 bases). The germline CDR1 and CDR2 sequences are SGHTA and FQGNSA. V was cut by 4 bases and J by 3 bases, with 15 bases left in between. CDR3 size: 16 residues. The CDR3 DNA reads as TGTGCCAGCAGCTGGGGGGGCAGGGGCCCTAATGAAAAACTGTTTTTT. Residues: CASSWGGRGPNEKLFF. Looking up the rest from reference TRBV7-2 and TRBJ1-4 gives the full variable domain: GAGVSQSPSNKVTEKGKDVELRCDPISGHTALYWYRQSLGQGLEFLIYFQGNSAPDKSGLPSDRFSAERTGGSVSTLTIQRTQQEDSAVYLCASSWGGRGPNEKLFFGSGTQLSVL.

The chain employs TRBV20-1 and TRBJ1-2, with D unresolved. The CDR3 has 11 amino acids. Trimming left V 0 bases short and J 4 bases short, with 3 bases between. CDR1 is DFQATT, CDR2 SNEGSKA, per germline (reference sequence). CDR3 region: CSAREIYGYTF. CDR3 coding DNA: TGCAGTGCTAGAGAAATCTATGGCTACACCTTC.

This clone appeared a single time. This chain links TRBV5-1 with TRBJ1-2, with TRBD1 identical over 8 bases. Germline trimming cut 5 bases from V and 8 bases from J; bases unmatched to any gene: 11. This CDR3 comprises 14 residues. Germline V CDR1 and CDR2: SGHRS, YFSETQ. The CDR3 coding sequence is TGCGCCAGCAGTAAAGCGACAGGGGACGCGGGCTACACCTTC. This translates into CASSKATGDAGYTF.

The V gene is TRBV19, the J gene TRBJ1-4; D ambiguous. Trimming shortened V by 5 bases and J by 0 bases, and 7 bases separated the two germline ends. CDR1 and CDR2 (germline): LNHDA, SQIVND (reference sequence). This CDR3 region has 14 residues. The CDR3 DNA sequence: TGTGCCAGTAGTTGGGGTGCAACTAATGAAAAACTGTTTTTT. Its translation: CASSWGATNEKLFF.

This chain links TRBV7-8 with TRBJ1-2; D gene uncertain. CDR1 is SGHVS and CDR2 is FQNEAQ in the germline V gene. This CDR3 spans 13 amino acids. V dropped 2 bases and J dropped 8 bases, with 12 bases sitting between them. The CDR3 region is CASSLKKGGGYTF. CDR3 bases: TGTGCCAGCAGCTTAAAAAAGGGAGGGGGCTACACCTTC. Full variable domain (rest looked up from reference TRBV7-8 and TRBJ1-2): GAGVSQSPRYKVAKRGQDVALRCDPISGHVSLFWYQQALGQGPEFLTYFQNEAQLDKSGLPSDRFFAERPEGSVSTLKIQRTQQEDSAVYLCASSLKKGGGYTFGSGTRLTVV.

The chain recombines TRBV5-6 with TRBJ2-5, with unresolved D. Germline V gene lookup returns CDR1 SGHDT and CDR2 YYEEEE. CDR3 length: 13 residues. Trimming shortened V by 2 bases and J by 5 bases, and 10 bases separated the two germline ends. This CDR3 reads CASSLSRWETQYF. CDR3 DNA: TGTGCCAGCAGCTTATCCAGGTGGGAGACCCAGTACTTC.

V and J are TRBV6-5 and TRBJ2-3; D possibly corresponds to TRBD2 (6 bases). V dropped 5 bases and J dropped 7 bases, with 13 bases sitting between them. CDR1 and CDR2 (germline): MNHEY, SVGAGI. CDR3 length: 13 residues. In DNA, the CDR3 is TGTGCCAGCAGTCCGGGGGTCAGGCATACGCAGTATTTT. Amino acids: CASSPGVRHTQYF.

This sequence joins TRBV27 and TRBJ1-6; D gene unclear. Trimming shortened V by 7 bases and J by 7 bases, and 17 bases separated the two germline ends. The CDR3 consists of 15 residues. Germline CDR1 and CDR2: MNHEY and SMNVEV (reference sequence). The CDR3 sequence: CASKSGRTINSPLHF. The CDR3, as DNA: TGTGCCAGCAAGTCGGGGAGGACTATAAATTCACCCCTCCACTTT.

This chain connects TRBV7-2 to TRBJ2-3, with TRBD2 matching over 8 bases. With 5 bases clipped from V and 4 bases from J, the junction kept 14 bases outside the gene matches. Germline loops: CDR1 SGHTA, CDR2 FQGNSA. The CDR3 contains 17 residues. The CDR3 DNA reads as TGTGCCAGCAGCCCTGGAGAGACAGCGGGGGCCCCAGATACGCAGTATTTT. Translating it yields CASSPGETAGAPDTQYF.

CDR3 amino acids: CASTPRAGGYNEQFF. The CDR3 DNA follows: TGTGCCAGCACCCCTCGAGCGGGGGGGTACAATGAGCAGTTCTTC. The rearrangement joins TRBV5-6 to TRBJ2-1; 10 bases are a match to TRBD2. V lost 6 bases, J lost 4 bases, and 7 bases stayed unmatched. In germline, CDR1 is SGHDT, CDR2 YYEEEE. The CDR3 contains 15 residues.

The chain recombines TRBV11-3 with TRBJ1-1; 11 nucleotides agree with TRBD1. Trimming at V came to 5 bases and at J to 6 bases, leaving 8 bases not matched to a gene. CDR1 and CDR2 (germline): SGHNT, YENEEA. The length of the CDR3 is 15 residues. The CDR3 protein is CASSLSGQGASEAFF. As DNA, the CDR3 is TGTGCCAGCAGCCTATCCGGACAGGGGGCTTCTGAAGCTTTCTTT. The whole variable domain, filled in from reference TRBV11-3 and TRBJ1-1, reads EAGVVQSPRYKIIEKKQPVAFWCNPISGHNTLYWYLQNLGQGPELLIRYENEEAVDDSQLPKDRFSAERLKGVDSTLKIQPAELGDSAVYLCASSLSGQGASEAFFGQGTRLTVV.

This chain links TRBV18 with TRBJ2-5, with D possibly called TRBD1 or TRBD2 (5 bases each). Germline V gene sequence: CDR1 KGHSH, CDR2 LQKENI. Trimming left V 1 base short and J 5 bases short, with 17 bases between. The CDR3 has 16 residues. The chain's CDR3 is CASSPRDSSWGETQYF. The CDR3 region has the DNA TGTGCCAGCTCACCACGAGACAGTTCCTGGGGGGAGACCCAGTACTTC.